The 16 T cell receptor beta chains given below trace back to one sample, sequenced in a study of CD8 T cells in ankylosing spondylitis. Using its own MiXCR run on the 5' RACE reads, TCRdb lists one record per CDR3 protein. The sample comprises nearly 25,000 distinct CDR3 sequences, about 17% of which are singletons, and 25% to 30% rests with the top ten. Sequencing was performed on blood. These receptors originate from a male donor with ankylosing spondylitis or in good health (not recorded which).

Only a few counts were recorded for this clonotype. The chain employs TRBV29-1 and TRBJ1-3; D perhaps matches TRBD1 (5 bases). This CDR3 region has 13 residues. Germline V CDR1 and CDR2: SQVTM, ANQGSEA. Trimming took off 6 bases at V and 1 base at J, with 10 bases between the two ends. CDR3 nucleotide sequence: TGCAGCGTCCGCTGGGGGTCTGGAAACACCATATATTTT. This encodes CSVRWGSGNTIYF.

This rearrangement joins TRBV6-5 to TRBJ2-5, with D perhaps TRBD1 (5 bases). Germline V gene lookup returns CDR1 MNHEY and CDR2 SVGAGI. This CDR3 has 14 residues. Between the trimmed V and J ends, which lost 0 bases and 4 bases, there was a span of 9 bases. CDR3 sequence reads: CASSYSRVGETQYF. The DNA of the CDR3 is TGTGCCAGCAGTTACTCCAGGGTTGGAGAGACCCAGTACTTC.

The chain has TRBV28 and TRBJ2-7, with 8 positions matching TRBD1. This CDR3 comprises 12 residues. In germline, CDR1 is MDHEN, CDR2 SYDVKM. J lost 6 bases, V lost 5 bases, and 3 bases had no gene match. The CDR3 DNA reads TGTGCCAGCAGTACTACAGGGGGCGAGCAGTACTTC. It codes for CASSTTGGEQYF. Based on the CDR3 plus reference TRBV28 and TRBJ2-7, the full variable domain is DVKVTQSSRYLVKRTGEKVFLECVQDMDHENMFWYRQDPGLGLRLIYFSYDVKMKEKGDIPEGYSVSREKKERFSLILESASTNQTSMYLCASSTTGGEQYFGPGTRLTVT.

V is TRBV5-1 and J is TRBJ2-3; 9 bases fit TRBD2. Germline V lookup: CDR1 SGHRS, CDR2 YFSETQ. The junction had 2 bases not matched to a gene; V was cut back by 0 bases and J by 3 bases. CDR3 length: 15 amino acids. CDR3 loop: CASSLALAGTDTQYF. The CDR3, as DNA: TGCGCCAGCAGCTTGGCTCTAGCGGGAACAGATACGCAGTATTTT.

By its share, this clonotype is medium-sized. V is TRBV7-2 and J is TRBJ1-1; no firm D call. V was trimmed by 1 base and J by 3 bases, leaving 6 bases between them. CDR3 size: 13 residues. Germline V gives CDR1 SGHTA, CDR2 FQGNSA. The CDR3 nucleotides are TGTGCCAGCAGCTTAGAAGGAGACACTGAAGCTTTCTTT. Translated, it gives CASSLEGDTEAFF.

This clonotype showed up many times. The chain couples TRBV5-1 to TRBJ2-7; TRBD2 agrees at 7 bases. Germline CDR1 and CDR2: SGHRS and YFSETQ. V lost 0 bases and J lost 1; bases outside the gene matches: 4. This CDR3 has 15 amino acids. The CDR3 sequence: CASSLGGSESYEQYF. CDR3 coding DNA: TGCGCCAGCAGCTTGGGCGGGAGCGAATCCTACGAGCAGTACTTC.

This clonotype was recorded many times. V gene TRBV7-2 combines with J gene TRBJ2-4, with 9 nucleotides matching TRBD1. This CDR3 is 18 amino acids long. Germline V CDR1 and CDR2: SGHTA, FQGNSA. The V gene end was trimmed by 5 bases and the J gene end by 1 base; junction bases not matched to a gene: 12. CDR3 in amino acids: CASSARDRVFAAKNIQYF. As DNA, the CDR3 is TGTGCCAGCAGCGCCCGGGACAGGGTTTTTGCGGCCAAAAACATTCAGTACTTC.

The V and J genes are TRBV28 and TRBJ2-4; TRBD2 matches at 8 bases. V shed 6 bases and J 6 bases; nucleotides not matched to a gene: 13. The germline CDR1 and CDR2 sequences are MDHEN and SYDVKM. The CDR3 length is 16 residues. The CDR3 protein is CASSKVAGWVRNIQYF. CDR3 nucleotide sequence: TGTGCCAGCAGCAAGGTAGCGGGATGGGTCAGAAACATTCAGTACTTC.

This clonotype was recorded a few times. The V call is TRBV20-1, the J call TRBJ2-2; D ambiguous. Per germline, CDR1 DFQATT and CDR2 SNEGSKA (reference sequence). The CDR3 covers 13 residues. V shed 3 bases and J shed 3 bases, with 8 bases lying between them. CDR3 DNA: TGCAGTGCTAGGGGTTCGGACACCGGGGAGCTGTTTTTT. Amino acid sequence: CSARGSDTGELFF.

This clonotype is medium-sized (0.01 to 0.1%). This sequence joins TRBV6-6 and TRBJ1-5, with D hard to call. With 2 bases removed from V and 5 bases from J, the gap between germline ends came to 28 bases. Germline V lookup: CDR1 MNHNY, CDR2 SVGAGI (reference sequence). The CDR3 runs 20 residues. As DNA, the CDR3 is TGTGCCAGCAGTTACCCCGCCGTCCGGGCGCGCGACTCTACCCATCAGCCCCAGCATTTT. This encodes CASSYPAVRARDSTHQPQHF.

Sample share makes this clonotype medium-sized (0.01 to 0.1%). The chain employs TRBV12-3 or TRBV12-4 and TRBJ2-7; 7 positions agree with TRBD2. This CDR3 is 13 amino acids long. Trimming at V came to 1 base and at J to 6 bases, leaving 3 bases not matched to a gene. The CDR3 sequence: CASSLGPGGEQYF. The CDR3 bases are TGTGCCAGCAGTTTAGGACCGGGAGGCGAGCAGTACTTC.

The gene calls are TRBV6-6 and TRBJ2-2, with D possibly TRBD1 on 6 matching bases. The V and J ends lost 4 bases and 6 bases respectively, with 12 bases between them. Germline CDR1 and CDR2: MNHNY and SVGAGI (reference sequence). This CDR3 contains 14 residues. This chain's CDR3 is CASSFGAGAGELFF. As DNA, the CDR3 is TGTGCCAGCAGTTTTGGGGCAGGGGCCGGGGAGCTGTTTTTT.

This clonotype was recorded a few times. The V gene is TRBV29-1, the J gene TRBJ1-1; D uncertain. CDR1 SQVTM and CDR2 ANQGSEA come from the germline V gene. CDR3 size: 12 residues. The CDR3 sequence is CRLRGVRTEAFF. The CDR3, as DNA: TGCAGATTAAGAGGCGTAAGGACTGAAGCTTTCTTT.

This clonotype has a handful of counts. This chain connects TRBV20-1 to TRBJ2-3; tentatively, D is TRBD1 (6 bases). Between the trimmed V and J ends, which lost 2 bases and 5 bases, there was a span of 8 bases. Looked up from germline, CDR1 is DFQATT and CDR2 is SNEGSKA (reference sequence). The CDR3 runs to 12 residues. CDR3 sequence reads: CSARSGQDTQYF. CDR3 nucleotides: TGCAGTGCTAGATCGGGACAAGATACGCAGTATTTT.

The table lists this clonotype with a count of one. The V gene is TRBV3-1, the J gene TRBJ2-6, with D perhaps matching TRBD1 (6 bases). V was clipped by 3 bases and J by 0 bases, with 6 bases between them. The CDR3 totals 15 residues. CDR1 is LGHDT and CDR2 is YNNKEL in the germline V gene (reference sequence). CDR3 bases: TGTGCCAGCAGCCAGGACAGCTCTGGGGCCAACGTCCTGACTTTC. This codes for CASSQDSSGANVLTF. Full variable domain (missing parts from reference TRBV3-1 and TRBJ2-6): DTAVSQTPKYLVTQMGNDKSIKCEQNLGHDTMYWYKQDSKKFLKIMFSYNNKELIINETVPNRFSPKSPDKAHLNLHINSLELGDSAVYFCASSQDSSGANVLTFGAGSRLTVL.

In this sample, this clonotype turned up many times. The CDR3 DNA sequence: TGTGCCAGCGCCCGGACGGGGAACACTGAAGCTTTCTTT. It yields the protein CASARTGNTEAFF. The V call is TRBV12-3 or TRBV12-4, the J call TRBJ1-1; D remains ambiguous. The CDR3 loop spans 13 amino acids. The ends were cut back, 8 bases at V and 1 base at J, with 11 bases in the middle.